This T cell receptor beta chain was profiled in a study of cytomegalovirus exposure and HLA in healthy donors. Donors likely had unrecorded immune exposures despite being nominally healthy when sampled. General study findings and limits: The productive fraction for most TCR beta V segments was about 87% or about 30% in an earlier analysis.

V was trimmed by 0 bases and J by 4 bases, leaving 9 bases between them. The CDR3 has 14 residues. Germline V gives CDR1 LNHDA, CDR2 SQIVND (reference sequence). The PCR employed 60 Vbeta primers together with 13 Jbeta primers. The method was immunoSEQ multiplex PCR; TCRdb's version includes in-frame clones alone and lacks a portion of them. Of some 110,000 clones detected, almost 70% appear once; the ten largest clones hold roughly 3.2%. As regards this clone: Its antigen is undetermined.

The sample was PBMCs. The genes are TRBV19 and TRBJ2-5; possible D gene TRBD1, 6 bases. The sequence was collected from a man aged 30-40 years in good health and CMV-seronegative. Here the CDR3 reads CASSIEGRGETQYF. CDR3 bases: TGTGCCAGTAGTATAGAGGGCAGGGGAGAGACCCAGTACTTC.